The subject of this entry is one T cell receptor beta chain. Distinct nucleotide sequences in the sample also encode this CDR3. The table came from immunoSEQ multiplex PCR; TCRdb's copy has only in-frame clones and leaves some out. The sample holds about 190,000 clones, roughly 90% seen once. With 0 bases removed from V and 4 bases from J, the gap between germline ends came to 7 bases. This CDR3 has 13 residues. Germline CDR1 SGDLS, CDR2 YYNGEE. The data were taken from a study of blood T cell repertoires in COVID-19. About the study: Samples came from the United States, Italy and Spain, spanning acute and convalescent COVID-19. In each case, the material was cDNA or gDNA derived from T cells, B-cell-depleted T cells, or PBMCs.

The chain is built from TRBV9 and TRBJ1-2, with D possibly matching TRBD1 (5 bases). The clonotype originates from a young man with active or convalescent COVID-19. The source material was peripheral blood. CDR3 sequence reads: CASSVDQGYGYTF. The CDR3 nucleotides are TGTGCCAGCAGCGTAGACCAGGGCTATGGCTACACCTTC.